This T cell receptor (beta chain) was recorded in a study of blood T cell repertoires in COVID-19. The authors' processing: Cell counts per sample came from amplifying reference gene primers. Here immunoSEQ multiplex PCR was the method, and the copy in TCRdb shows in-frame clones only, minus some. V, J and clone size derive from that table, while D and trimming were established from the DNA sequence. Among over 150,000 clones, roughly 81% were seen once, and the ten largest hold 12%. Germline lookup yields CDR1 MNHNY and CDR2 SVGAGI (reference sequence). The V and J ends lost 4 bases and 6 bases, in that order; junction bases with no gene match: 5. This CDR3 is 13 amino acids long.

The chain links TRBV6-6 to TRBJ2-7; TRBD1 aligns across 8 bases. The sample comprised peripheral blood. This receptor was identified in an elderly woman with COVID-19, enrolled during active disease. In DNA, the CDR3 is TGTGCCAGCAGTTTGGACAGGGTTGGCGAGCAGTACTTC. Amino acid sequence: CASSLDRVGEQYF.